The present T cell receptor beta chain was sequenced within a study of T cells in Graves' hyperthyroidism and ophthalmopathy. Study-level background: Upon initial diagnosis and before any treatment, peripheral blood was collected.

A NOSPECS grade of at least 4, a Clinical Activity Score of at least 3 and duration under 3 months were recorded in ophthalmopathy patients. The study, taken as a whole, reports: Most thyroid clonotypes expanded above 0.001 were also detected in blood. Median prediction lead before ophthalmopathy onset was 6 to 8 months with the model.

Turning to this clonotype: What it recognizes is unknown. This may stem from a read error, because a much larger clone lies one nucleotide away.

Germline loops: CDR1 SGHAT, CDR2 FQNNGV. The CDR3 sequence is 13 residues long. V dropped 4 bases and J dropped 10 bases, with 14 bases sitting between them. Template material for amplifying TCR beta CDR3 regions consisted of RNA transcripts. The HTBI primer set served for first-round RT-PCR of the TCR CDR3. TCRdb reprocessed the multiplex PCR reads with MiXCR, giving one entry per CDR3 protein. The sample lists over 350,000 distinct CDR3 sequences, about 15% occurring once. The V gene is TRBV11-2, the J gene TRBJ2-1; D call uncertain. The source is a man between 18 and 29 years old with Graves' ophthalmopathy. Sequenced input: blood. CDR3 coding DNA: TGTGCCAGCAGCTCACCACTGATCGAGGAGCAGTTCTTC. Translation gives CASSSPLIEEQFF.